This T cell receptor (beta chain) was identified during a study of blood T cell repertoires in COVID-19. Study-level information: From T cells, B-cell-depleted T cells, or PBMCs came the material, which was cDNA or gDNA.

The CDR3 has 12 residues. Trimming took off 4 bases at V and 6 bases at J, with 10 bases between the two ends. Germline CDR1 SGHAT, CDR2 FQNNGV. Profiled with immunoSEQ multiplex PCR; TCRdb holds only in-frame clones, not every one. The table has 200,000 to 250,000 clones, 92% seen once. Specimen: peripheral blood. This chain links TRBV11-2 with TRBJ2-7; D is perhaps TRBD1 (5 bases). The receptor's source is a man aged 30-40 years with acute or convalescent COVID-19. CDR3 sequence: CASSYPRGEQYF. CDR3 in DNA: TGTGCCAGCAGCTATCCAAGGGGCGAGCAGTACTTC.